One sample yielded the 11 T cell receptor beta chains listed below, sequenced in a study of T cell repertoires in cytomegalovirus infection. From the reads, TCRdb called clonotypes with MiXCR, one entry per CDR3 protein. This sample has about 98,000 distinct CDR3 sequences; more than 15% occur once, and the top ten carry 8%. The material sequenced was PBMCs. These receptors all stem from a human donor in good health (CMV status not recorded). Some clones in this sample may be carry-over from other donors' samples.

CDR3 sequence (DNA): TGTGCCAGCTCCTTGGGACAGGGGACGGAGACCCAGTACTTC. The encoded protein is CASSLGQGTETQYF. The chain employs TRBV6-2 or TRBV6-3 and TRBJ2-5, with 10 nucleotides matching TRBD1. Germline V gives CDR1 MNHEY, CDR2 SVGEGT. Trimming at V came to 8 bases and at J to 5 bases, leaving 8 bases not matched to a gene. The CDR3 runs 14 residues.

V and J are TRBV11-2 and TRBJ2-7; possibly TRBD2 for D (6 bases). The CDR3 covers 15 residues. Trimming stripped 0 bases from V and 3 bases from J, with 12 bases between. Germline lookup yields CDR1 SGHAT and CDR2 FQNNGV. The CDR3 coding sequence is TGTGCCAGCAGCTTAGATGCGGGATCCTTCTACGAGCAGTACTTC. This gives the protein CASSLDAGSFYEQYF.

A remark on this clonotype: One end of the junction is discordant with germline, which a read error may explain. V gene TRBV27 combines with J gene TRBJ2-7; D may correspond to TRBD1 or TRBD2 (5 bases each). There are 15 residues in the CDR3. Germline V CDR1 and CDR2: MNHEY, SMNVEV (reference sequence). The CDR3 DNA reads as TGTGACAGCAGTTTAGAGCAGGGACCTACCTACGAGCAGTACTTC. The encoded protein is CDSSLEQGPTYEQYF.

The J gene is TRBJ1-3, the V gene TRBV29-1; the match to TRBD1 covers 7 bases. Germline CDR1 is SQVTM and CDR2 is ANQGSEA. J gave up 4 bases and V 6 bases, and 6 bases lay outside the gene matches. The CDR3 runs to 13 residues. The CDR3 loop reads CSVADRVGNTIYF. The CDR3 DNA reads TGCAGCGTCGCCGACAGGGTCGGAAACACCATATATTTT. Full variable domain (outside the CDR3, taken from reference TRBV29-1 and TRBJ1-3): SAVISQKPSRDICQRGTSLTIQCQVDSQVTMMFWYRQQPGQSLTLIATANQGSEATYESGFVIDKFPISRPNLTFSTLTVSNMSPEDSSIYLCSVADRVGNTIYFGEGSWLTVV.

A word on this clonotype: With a much larger clone just one base away, this may be a read error. The genes are TRBV11-2 and TRBJ2-1; tentatively, D is TRBD1 or TRBD2 (5 bases each). V lost 3 bases and J 2 bases, leaving 11 bases between the germline ends. This CDR3 has 15 amino acids. Germline lookup yields CDR1 SGHAT and CDR2 FQNNGV. CDR3 residues: CASSFGARTYNEQFF. CDR3 sequence (DNA): TGTGCCAGCAGCTTCGGGGCCCGCACCTACAATGAGCAGTTCTTC.

The chain combines TRBV5-1 with TRBJ2-1; 10 bases line up with TRBD1. Trimming at V came to 4 bases and at J to 3 bases, leaving 4 bases not matched to a gene. Germline CDR1 is SGHRS and CDR2 is YFSETQ. This CDR3 comprises 15 residues. This chain's CDR3 is CASSVRTGGYNEQFF. CDR3 bases: TGCGCCAGCAGCGTTCGGACAGGGGGCTACAATGAGCAGTTCTTC.

The J gene is TRBJ2-2, the V gene TRBV19; TRBD2 matches at 10 bases. The CDR3 is 16 amino acids. Germline V gene sequence: CDR1 LNHDA, CDR2 SQIVND (reference sequence). With V trimmed by 3 bases and J by 3 bases, 4 bases remained unmatched. CDR3 sequence: CASSMRLAGDTGELFF. Written as DNA, the CDR3 is TGTGCCAGTAGTATGCGGCTAGCGGGGGACACCGGGGAGCTGTTTTTT.

This clonotype was picked up a small number of times. The chain uses TRBV29-1 and TRBJ1-1; no clear D. This CDR3 is built from 14 residues. The V end was cut by 0 bases, the J end by 10 bases, with 18 bases between. Germline assignment: CDR1 SQVTM and CDR2 ANQGSEA. CDR3 loop: CSVEDLREYGGAFF. DNA for the CDR3: TGCAGCGTTGAAGATCTAAGGGAGTACGGCGGAGCTTTCTTT.

This clonotype turned up a few times. V is TRBV3-1 and J is TRBJ2-7; 9 bases agree with TRBD1. The length of the CDR3 is 14 residues. Trimming cost V 3 bases and J 3 bases; bases outside gene matches: 3. Germline CDR1 is LGHDT and CDR2 is YNNKEL (reference sequence). Here the CDR3 DNA reads TGTGCCAGCAGCCAGTTGACAGGGGGCTACGAGCAGTACTTC. It translates to CASSQLTGGYEQYF.

This chain uses TRBV7-9 with TRBJ1-1, with D perhaps matching TRBD1 (5 bases). The CDR3 length is 13 residues. Germline V lookup: CDR1 SEHNR, CDR2 FQNEAQ (reference sequence). V was clipped by 8 bases and J by 1 base, with 11 bases between them. This CDR3 reads CASGRGSNTEAFF. The CDR3 nucleotides read TGTGCCAGCGGGAGGGGTTCGAACACTGAAGCTTTCTTT. Complete variable domain (other parts from reference TRBV7-9 and TRBJ1-1): DTGVSQNPRHKITKRGQNVTFRCDPISEHNRLYWYRQTLGQGPEFLTYFQNEAQLEKSRLLSDRFSAERPKGSFSTLEIQRTEQGDSAMYLCASGRGSNTEAFFGQGTRLTVV.

This clonotype came up a few times. The chain couples TRBV2 to TRBJ2-6, with 8 bases lining up with TRBD1. V lost 8 bases and J lost 4; bases outside the gene matches: 13. The CDR3 has 17 residues. Germline V lookup: CDR1 SNHLY, CDR2 FYNNEI. CDR3 sequence (DNA): TGTGCCAGCCGTACACAGGGGGGTGATTCCGGGGCCAACGTCCTGACTTTC. This translates into CASRTQGGDSGANVLTF.